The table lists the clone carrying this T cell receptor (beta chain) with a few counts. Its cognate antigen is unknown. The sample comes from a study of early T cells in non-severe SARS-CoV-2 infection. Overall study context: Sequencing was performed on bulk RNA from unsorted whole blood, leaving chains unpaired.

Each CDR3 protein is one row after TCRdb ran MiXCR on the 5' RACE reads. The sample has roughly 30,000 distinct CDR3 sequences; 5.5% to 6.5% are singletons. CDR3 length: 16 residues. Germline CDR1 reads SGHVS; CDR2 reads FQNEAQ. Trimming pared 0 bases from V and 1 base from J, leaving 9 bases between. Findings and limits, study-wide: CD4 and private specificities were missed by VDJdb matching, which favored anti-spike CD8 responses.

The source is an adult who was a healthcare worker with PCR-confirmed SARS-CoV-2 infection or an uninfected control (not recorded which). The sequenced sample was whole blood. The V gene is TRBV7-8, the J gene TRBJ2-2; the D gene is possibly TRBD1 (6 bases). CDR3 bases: TGTGCCAGCAGCTTAGCGAGGGGGTTGAACACCGGGGAGCTGTTTTTT. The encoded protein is CASSLARGLNTGELFF.